This TCR beta chain was observed in a study of cytomegalovirus exposure and HLA in healthy donors. Broader study findings: Further analysis, carried out later, found HLA-associated TCR beta chains more clonally expanded than equally common other chains.

Donors in the study were healthy people who gave bone marrow. Each donor was nominally healthy when sampled (though unrecorded immune exposures were likely). As concerns this clone: Its antigen is not identified.

PCR employed 60 Vbeta and 13 Jbeta primers. Method: immunoSEQ multiplex PCR; TCRdb's copy keeps in-frame clones and lacks some. Altogether roughly 100,000 clones are present, roughly four fifths being singletons, with the ten largest covering under 2%. What was sequenced was PBMCs. The receptor was derived from a man aged 50 or older in good health and CMV-seronegative.

This CDR3 is CASRLDRSSYNEQFF. CDR3 bases: TGTGCCAGCAGGCTGGACAGGAGCTCCTACAATGAGCAGTTCTTC. This chain joins TRBV28 and TRBJ2-1, with TRBD1 matching over 7 bases. Looked up from germline, CDR1 is MDHEN and CDR2 is SYDVKM. The CDR3 sequence is 15 residues long. J lost 0 bases, V lost 6 bases, and 5 bases had no gene match.